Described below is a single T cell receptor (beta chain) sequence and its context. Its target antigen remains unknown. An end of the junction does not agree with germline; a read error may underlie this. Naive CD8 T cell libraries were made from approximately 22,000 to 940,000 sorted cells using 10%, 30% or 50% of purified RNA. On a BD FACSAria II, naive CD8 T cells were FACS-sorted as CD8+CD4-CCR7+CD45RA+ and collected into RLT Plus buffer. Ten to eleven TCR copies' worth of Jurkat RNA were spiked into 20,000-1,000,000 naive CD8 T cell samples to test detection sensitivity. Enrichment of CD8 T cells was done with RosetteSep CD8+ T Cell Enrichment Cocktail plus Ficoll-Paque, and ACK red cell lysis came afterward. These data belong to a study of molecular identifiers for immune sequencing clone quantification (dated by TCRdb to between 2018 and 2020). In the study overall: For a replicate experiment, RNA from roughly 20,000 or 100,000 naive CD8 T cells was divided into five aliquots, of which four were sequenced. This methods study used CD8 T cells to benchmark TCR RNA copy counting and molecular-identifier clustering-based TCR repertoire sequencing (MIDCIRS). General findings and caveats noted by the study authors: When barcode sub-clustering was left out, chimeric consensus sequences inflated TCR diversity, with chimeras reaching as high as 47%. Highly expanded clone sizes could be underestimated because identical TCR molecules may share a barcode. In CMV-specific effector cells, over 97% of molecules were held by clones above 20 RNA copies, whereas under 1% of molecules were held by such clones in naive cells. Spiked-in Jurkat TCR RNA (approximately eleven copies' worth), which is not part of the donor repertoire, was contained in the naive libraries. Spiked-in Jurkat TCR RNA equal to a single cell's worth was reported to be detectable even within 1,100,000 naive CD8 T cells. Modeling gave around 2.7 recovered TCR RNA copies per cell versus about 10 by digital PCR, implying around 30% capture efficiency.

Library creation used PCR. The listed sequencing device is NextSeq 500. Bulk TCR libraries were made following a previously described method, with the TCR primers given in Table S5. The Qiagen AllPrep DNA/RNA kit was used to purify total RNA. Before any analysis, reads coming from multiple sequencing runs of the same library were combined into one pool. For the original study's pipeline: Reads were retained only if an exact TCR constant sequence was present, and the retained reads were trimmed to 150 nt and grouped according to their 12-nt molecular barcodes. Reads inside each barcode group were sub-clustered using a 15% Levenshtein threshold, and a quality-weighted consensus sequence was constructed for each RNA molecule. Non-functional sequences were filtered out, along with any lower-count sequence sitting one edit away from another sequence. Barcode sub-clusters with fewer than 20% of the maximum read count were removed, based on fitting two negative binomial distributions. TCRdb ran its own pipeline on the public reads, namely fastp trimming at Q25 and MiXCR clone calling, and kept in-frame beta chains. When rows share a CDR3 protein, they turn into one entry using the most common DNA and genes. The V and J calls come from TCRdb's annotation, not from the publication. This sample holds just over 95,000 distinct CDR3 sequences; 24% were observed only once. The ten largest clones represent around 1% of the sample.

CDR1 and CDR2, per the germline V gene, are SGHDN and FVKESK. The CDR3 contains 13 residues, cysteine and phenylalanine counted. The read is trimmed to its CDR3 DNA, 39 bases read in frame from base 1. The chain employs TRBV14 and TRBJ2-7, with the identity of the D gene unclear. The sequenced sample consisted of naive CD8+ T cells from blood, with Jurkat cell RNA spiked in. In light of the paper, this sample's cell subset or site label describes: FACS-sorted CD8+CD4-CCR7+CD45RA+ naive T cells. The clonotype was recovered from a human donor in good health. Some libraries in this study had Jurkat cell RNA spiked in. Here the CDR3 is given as CASSLGPPYAQYF. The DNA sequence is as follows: TGTGCCAGCAGCCTCGGTCCCCCCTACGCGCAGTACTTC.